The text below deals with one T cell receptor (beta chain). This clone's antigen is unknown. It has no much larger one-base neighbor in the sample; base qualities were not kept. In total, roughly 670 healthy bone marrow donors made up the cohort. All cohort members were sampled while nominally healthy, although unrecorded immune exposures were likely present. The donor was CMV seronegative and belonged to the group of 350 or so seronegative cohort members. A peripheral blood sample was provided by each donor, and peripheral blood mononuclear cells were used for TCR beta sequencing. The Qiagen DNeasy Blood Extraction Kit was used to extract genomic DNA from the blood cell samples. The data were obtained in a study of cytomegalovirus exposure and HLA in healthy donors (dated by TCRdb to about 2017). Regarding the complete study: An earlier analysis of around 600 of the donors reported 250 to 300 Gb of sequence data and 117 million unique TCR beta sequences from about 200 million T cells. About 320 gigabases of sequencing data and 80 million or so unique TCR sequences were included in an early release covering 500 to 750 HLA-typed donors. The genetic ancestry cluster associated with self-reported Caucasian donors included 65% to 90% of the approximately 430 genotyped donors. The study aimed to test whether cataloging public T cell receptors could reveal signatures of past pathogen exposure. The T cell repertoires of roughly 660 subjects were profiled by immunosequencing and related to cytomegalovirus serostatus. Along with the approximately 620-subject first cohort, a separate validation cohort of 120 different subjects was used. To predict cytomegalovirus infection status, the study brought together high-throughput TCR immunosequencing, statistical association of individual TCRs with disease status, and machine learning. A later analysis re-analyzed previously published TCR beta repertoires from 500 to 700 donors and added high-resolution HLA genotyping to study TCR occurrence patterns. In the later analysis, no new phenotypic data were used to find candidate immune exposures; instead, reliance was placed on TCR beta sequences and their occurrence across donors. An earlier analysis of roughly 580 of the donors used high-throughput TCR beta sequencing to judge whether each TCR beta V gene segment behaved as functional or pseudogenic. Donor age, sex, ethnicity and CMV serostatus were compiled together with the repertoire data. Genome-wide SNP genotypes for about 65% of the 666 donors were used in a later genetic analysis, which treated that subset as a discovery cohort. All discovery cohort repertoires had been generated using a single sequencing platform. HLA typing included class I and class II loci at four-digit resolution. The number of typed donors differed by locus: about 620-630 for A, B, C, DRB1 and DQB1; 522 for DQA1; approximately 610 for DPA1; and around 490 for DPB1. About five DR-DQ haplotypes were treated as single units for association and clustering because of strong linkage in the cohort. On average, over 200,000 unique TCR beta nucleotide sequences were sequenced per donor among fewer than 500 genotyped donors of the cohort, with roughly 19% of those sequences being non-productive. Results the study describes overall, beyond this receptor: Correlated functional status among segregating V segments might be attributable to linkage disequilibrium, but an unknown experimental factor could not be ruled out. In a later analysis, the rate of TCR association differed among HLA loci, with DRB1 alleles having the most associated TCRs and HLA-C alleles having the fewest. Cytomegalovirus status was reported to be diagnosed by the classifier with high specificity and sensitivity in both the original and validation cohorts. In a later genetic analysis, fewer N-insertions in productive TCRs were reported among donors in an Asian-associated ancestry cluster than the roughly 700-donor mean. When HLA alleles, especially DR and DQ, strongly co-occurred, attributing TCR associations to individual alleles was difficult. Across donors, most TCR sequences were observed very rarely, whereas some public TCRs were present in many individuals. The earlier analysis of 450 to 700 of the donors excluded about 16 rarely observed V segments, including chromosome 9 orphons, because counts were too low. Because HLA typing was missing for some donors at each locus, association tests included only the typed subset. This cohort had only TCR beta chains sequenced, and the lack of alpha or paired-chain data limited which features could be detected. Immune exposure information for the cohort was limited to CMV serostatus. A group of highly shared sequence variants was considered likely to be a technical artifact of the sequencing pipeline. Three of the identified cytomegalovirus-associated TCR beta chains were confirmed in vitro to be specific for cytomegalovirus antigens. In an earlier analysis of some 640 of the donors, most TCR beta V segments were observed in productive rearrangements about 90% or about 30% of the time, broadly matching IMGT annotations. In a later analysis, several top co-occurrence clusters were reported to appear linked to parvovirus B19, influenza, CMV and Epstein-Barr virus. V-gene and J-gene trimming of TCR beta chains was associated with a missense DCLRE1C variant in a later genetic analysis, and the association was replicated in an independent cohort. According to a later analysis, most CMV-associated TCR beta chains appeared to be HLA-restricted, and the HLA associations seemed to be driven largely by CMV exposure. The authors suggested that the approach could potentially be generalized to other disease states and immunological phenotypes. The study gave a list of under 200 TCR beta chains associated with cytomegalovirus. A further reported finding was that TCR beta sequences accurately predicted the HLA-A and HLA-B alleles for most subjects in the first cohort. In a later analysis, HLA-associated TCR beta chains were found to be more clonally expanded and to have lower generation probabilities than equally common non-associated chains. Presence/absence analyses assumed roughly uniform sequencing depth across donors, an assumption that may not hold. A later analysis associated about 18,000 TCR beta sequences with specific HLA alleles at a false discovery rate of 0.05.

Preparation of the library involved the immunoSEQ multiplex PCR assay. For the multiplex PCR, a mixture combining 60 forward primers for TCR Vbeta segments and 13 reverse primers for TCR Jbeta segments was used. The CDR3 region of rearranged TCR beta genes was amplified from genomic DNA by a multiplex PCR assay. On the Illumina HiSeq System, the amplified TCR beta libraries were sequenced as 87-base-pair reads. In the authors' own workflow: Across the 700 or so repertoires, a later analysis counted 80 million or so unique TCR beta chains, 9.5 million to 12 million of which were shared by at least two donors. Raw reads were error-corrected and collapsed into unique sequences with a nearest-neighbor algorithm that merged closely related sequences to remove PCR and sequencing errors. V, D and J gene segments were assigned by aligning CDR3 sequences to IMGT reference sequences. For a sequence to be retained, at least a six-nucleotide match to both a V gene segment and a J gene segment was required. Rearrangements were classified as productive when the CDR3 lacked stop codons and remained in frame with V and J, and all other rearrangements were classified as non-productive. Following IMGT convention, CDR3 was defined as the stretch from the second conserved V-encoded cysteine to the conserved J-encoded phenylalanine. In an earlier analysis of around 640 of the donors, sequences lacking an unambiguous match to a single V gene segment were excluded. An earlier analysis of a few hundred of the donors classified V segments as functional when productive rearrangements were above 56.7% and as segregating when the standard deviation between donors was above 5%. A statistical classification framework was built for diagnosing cytomegalovirus status from the catalog of TCR beta chain sequences. In a later analysis, TCR nucleotide sequences were compared against IMGT/GENE-DB human TR gene sequences so that V and J genes could be assigned. The TCRdist pipeline was used in a later analysis to assign CDR3 sequences and most-parsimonious VDJ recombination scenarios. A later analysis defined each TCR beta chain by its CDR3 amino acid sequence plus V-gene family, and excluded reads lacking a unique V-gene family. As a way to deal with suspected cross-contamination and a sequencing artifact, a later analysis dropped nearly 600 nucleotide sequences that were highly shared and had low generation probability. In a later analysis, a clonal expansion index was calculated for each public chain from normalized within-repertoire ranks of inferred template counts. A later analysis computed generation probabilities with a VDJ recombination model fitted to out-of-frame rearrangements, and checked the results against IGoR. A later analysis scored TCR-TCR, TCR-HLA and TCR-CMV co-occurrence with hypergeometric tests, applying a repertoire-size bias correction to TCR pairs. To estimate false discovery rates, a later analysis permuted the HLA or CMV assignments 20 times. A later analysis grouped co-occurring TCRs with DBSCAN, adding TCRdist sequence similarity when clustering within HLA-allele-positive subsets. For co-occurrence clustering, repertoires with fewer than 30,000 or more than 120,000 public chains were excluded, along with five repertoires with anomalous nucleotide sharing. TCRdb holds this immuneACCESS table with in-frame rearrangements only. Some clones are missing; in checked studies, unresolved V genes explain under half, and the rest has no known cause. For V, J and clone size, that table is used; D and trimming come from the DNA. Counted in this sample were under 200,000 clones; 80% to 90% of them appeared once. The ten largest make up roughly 13% of the sample.

The sample was PBMCs. The origin of this receptor is a woman between 50 and 59 years old in good health and CMV-seronegative.

The CDR3 sequence is CASSQQASETQYF. The nucleotide sequence is TGTGCCAGCAGTCAACAGGCATCGGAGACCCAGTACTTC. In this chain, TRBV6-5 is recombined with TRBJ2-5; the D region possibly corresponds to TRBD1 (5 bases align). The germline V gene specifies MNHEY as CDR1 and SVGAGI as CDR2. Deletion took 5 bases off V and 5 bases off J, with a span of 12 bases between the germline ends. The CDR3 holds 13 amino acids from the cysteine to the phenylalanine. Only the CDR3 part of the read is kept: 39 bases, read in frame from the first base.